The next 27 T cell receptor beta chains were all read from a single sample in a study of blood T cell repertoires in COVID-19. Libraries were prepared by immunoSEQ multiplex PCR; TCRdb keeps only in-frame clonotypes and omits some of them. The sample holds about 190,000 clones, approximately 90% seen once. Source material: peripheral blood. Every receptor here comes from a woman between 40 and 55 years old who had recovered from COVID-19.

V and J are TRBV24-1 and TRBJ1-2; D gene unclear. CDR1 KGHDR and CDR2 SFDVKD come from the germline V gene. The V end lost 5 bases, the J end lost 14 bases, and 20 bases lay between the germline ends. The CDR3 sequence is 13 residues long. The CDR3 nucleotides are TGTGCCACCAGTGGTGGGGATCGCAGAGGGCAAACCTTC. It yields the protein CATSGGDRRGQTF.

The gene calls are TRBV15 and TRBJ1-5; 9 nucleotides match TRBD1. Germline assignment: CDR1 LNHNV and CDR2 YYDKDF (reference sequence). The CDR3 is made up of 19 amino acids. The junction had 9 bases not matched to a gene; V was cut back by 0 bases and J by 0 bases. The CDR3 DNA sequence: TGTGCCACCAGCAGAGATATGGGACAGGGCCCATATAGCAATCAGCCCCAGCATTTT. Amino acids: CATSRDMGQGPYSNQPQHF.

V usage is TRBV27 and J usage is TRBJ2-7, with D maybe TRBD1 (6 bases). V was shortened by 3 bases and J by 3 bases, with 9 bases between the two germline ends. Per the germline V gene, CDR1 is MNHEY and CDR2 is SMNVEV (reference sequence). There are 13 residues in the CDR3. The CDR3 DNA follows: TGTGCCAGCAGTTTGATAGGGGGCTACGAGCAGTACTTC. Protein product: CASSLIGGYEQYF.

The chain employs TRBV27 and TRBJ1-2, with TRBD1 matching over 7 bases. V lost 5 bases to trimming and J lost 7 bases; unmatched junction nucleotides: 16. This CDR3 contains 16 residues. CDR1 is MNHEY, CDR2 SMNVEV, per germline (reference sequence). CDR3 protein: CASSLYRGRESGGYTF. DNA of the CDR3: TGTGCCAGCAGTCTTTACAGGGGTCGGGAATCTGGTGGCTACACCTTC.

The chain is built from TRBV27 and TRBJ1-5; unclear D gene. The CDR3 loop spans 14 amino acids. The V and J ends lost 8 bases and 3 bases respectively, with 14 bases between them. The germline V gene encodes CDR1 MNHEY and CDR2 SMNVEV (reference sequence). The CDR3: CASGSGEYNQPQHF. CDR3 nucleotide sequence: TGTGCCAGCGGCAGTGGAGAATACAATCAGCCCCAGCATTTT.

The genes are TRBV9 and TRBJ2-5; TRBD1 aligns across 8 bases. The J segment lost 0 bases and the V segment lost 4 bases, leaving 8 bases of the junction unmatched. This CDR3 comprises 16 residues. Germline CDR1 is SGDLS and CDR2 is YYNGEE. CDR3 in DNA: TGTGCCAGCAGCCGACAGGGGTCAGCAAACCAAGAGACCCAGTACTTC. This sequence encodes CASSRQGSANQETQYF.

J is TRBJ2-1 and V is TRBV19; D ambiguous. This CDR3 has 12 amino acids. The V and J ends lost 6 bases and 5 bases respectively, with 8 bases between them. The V gene's germline CDR1 is LNHDA and CDR2 SQIVND (reference sequence). CDR3 nucleotide sequence: TGTGCCAGTAGCACTCAAAACAATGAGCAGTTCTTC. Protein sequence: CASSTQNNEQFF.

The chain is built from TRBV28 and TRBJ2-7; 12 nucleotides line up with TRBD2. The V gene end was trimmed by 11 bases and the J gene end by 5 bases; junction bases not matched to a gene: 7. Germline V lookup: CDR1 MDHEN, CDR2 SYDVKM. The CDR3 consists of 13 residues. The DNA for the CDR3 is TGTGCCGGTAGGACTAGCGGGAACCACGAGCAGTACTTC. It specifies CAGRTSGNHEQYF.

The CDR3 nucleotides read TGCGCCAGCAGCCTCGCGGGACTGATCAATGAGCAGTTCTTC. Encoded protein: CASSLAGLINEQFF. The V call is TRBV5-1, the J call TRBJ2-1, with a tentative D call TRBD2 (6 bases). The CDR3 is made up of 14 amino acids. CDR1 is SGHRS and CDR2 is YFSETQ in the germline V gene. V was clipped by 4 bases and J by 6 bases, with 14 bases between them.

This rearrangement joins TRBV10-3 to TRBJ1-2; 10 positions match TRBD1. Germline V gene sequence: CDR1 ENHRY, CDR2 SYGVKD. The CDR3 extends over 16 amino acids. V lost 7 bases, J lost 1 base, and 9 bases stayed unmatched. The CDR3 DNA sequence: TGTGCCATCAATGCCGGGACAGGGGTGAATAACTATGGCTACACCTTC. Translated, it gives CAINAGTGVNNYGYTF.

This chain connects TRBV5-8 to TRBJ2-1; 7 positions agree with TRBD2. Germline CDR1 is SGHTS and CDR2 is YDEGEE. V shed 0 bases, J shed 10 bases, and the junction held 4 bases outside the gene matches. The CDR3 has 13 residues. The CDR3 sequence is CASSLGRGGEQFF. The CDR3 DNA reads TGTGCCAGCAGCTTGGGGCGGGGAGGGGAGCAGTTCTTC.

The chain joins TRBV4-3 to TRBJ2-1, with 7 bases identical to TRBD1. Germline trimming cut 4 bases from V and 5 bases from J; bases unmatched to any gene: 14. From germline, CDR1 is LGHNA and CDR2 YSLEER. This CDR3 contains 17 residues. CDR3 region: CASSRRSDRAGDNEQFF. In nucleotides, the CDR3 is TGCGCCAGCAGCCGGAGATCTGACAGGGCCGGGGACAATGAGCAGTTCTTC.

The chain recombines TRBV19 with TRBJ2-2, with 8 bases lining up with TRBD1. This CDR3 spans 14 amino acids. The J segment lost 1 base and the V segment lost 7 bases, leaving 2 bases of the junction unmatched. The germline V gene encodes CDR1 LNHDA and CDR2 SQIVND (reference sequence). The CDR3 spells CASMGTGNTGELFF. The CDR3 region has the DNA TGTGCCAGTATGGGGACAGGGAACACCGGGGAGCTGTTTTTT.

The genes are TRBV4-1 and TRBJ2-7; D ambiguous. V was cut by 6 bases and J by 0 bases, with 12 bases left in between. Per the germline V gene, CDR1 is MGHRA and CDR2 is YSYEKL. The CDR3 is 14 residues long. CDR3 sequence (DNA): TGCGCCAGCAGTGACTCCCTTTACTCCTACGAGCAGTACTTC. Its translation is CASSDSLYSYEQYF.

The genes are TRBV7-2 and TRBJ1-1; D may be TRBD1 (5 bases). The V end was cut by 1 base, the J end by 0 bases, with 12 bases between. The CDR3 sequence is 16 residues long. In germline, CDR1 is SGHTA, CDR2 FQGNSA. The CDR3 sequence: CASSLVSGNLNTEAFF. The CDR3 DNA reads as TGTGCCAGCAGCTTAGTTTCAGGGAACTTGAACACTGAAGCTTTCTTT. Full variable domain (rest looked up from reference TRBV7-2 and TRBJ1-1): GAGVSQSPSNKVTEKGKDVELRCDPISGHTALYWYRQSLGQGLEFLIYFQGNSAPDKSGLPSDRFSAERTGGSVSTLTIQRTQQEDSAVYLCASSLVSGNLNTEAFFGQGTRLTVV.

V and J are TRBV7-9 and TRBJ2-3; D possibly corresponds to TRBD2 (5 bases). The germline V and J ends were trimmed by 1 base and 6 bases, with 8 bases remaining between them. Germline V gene lookup returns CDR1 SEHNR and CDR2 FQNEAQ (reference sequence). The CDR3 is 13 residues long. CDR3 bases: TGTGCCAGCAGCTTAGTGCGAGGGGATACGCAGTATTTT. The encoded protein is CASSLVRGDTQYF.

This clone was picked up a small number of times. The CDR3 nucleotides read TGTGCCAGCAGTGAAAGGGCAGGGCGGAGGAACACTGAAGCTTTCTTT. It is translated as CASSERAGRRNTEAFF. The chain carries TRBV25-1 and TRBJ1-1, with TRBD1 as a possible D gene (5 bases). Trimming took off 2 bases at V and 1 base at J, with 14 bases between the two ends. The CDR3 sequence is 16 residues long. Germline V gene sequence: CDR1 MGHDK, CDR2 SYGVNS.

The chain carries TRBV2 and TRBJ2-7; D uncertain. The CDR3 covers 12 residues. Germline CDR1 and CDR2: SNHLY and FYNNEI. V was cut by 7 bases and J by 4 bases, with 11 bases left in between. In DNA form, the CDR3 reads TGTGCCAGCAAAGACCCAGGTTACGAGCAGTACTTC. Its translation: CASKDPGYEQYF.

V gene TRBV7-9 combines with J gene TRBJ1-1, with 10 nucleotides matching TRBD1. The length of the CDR3 is 18 residues. The V segment lost 5 bases and the J segment 4 bases; nucleotides outside the gene matches: 16. Germline assignment: CDR1 SEHNR and CDR2 FQNEAQ (reference sequence). The CDR3 coding sequence is TGTGCCAGCAGCCAAATCGGGGCCCACGGACAGGGGGGCACTGAAGCTTTCTTT. Translating it yields CASSQIGAHGQGGTEAFF. The whole variable domain, remainder taken from reference TRBV7-9 and TRBJ1-1, is DTGVSQNPRHKITKRGQNVTFRCDPISEHNRLYWYRQTLGQGPEFLTYFQNEAQLEKSRLLSDRFSAERPKGSFSTLEIQRTEQGDSAMYLCASSQIGAHGQGGTEAFFGQGTRLTVV.

The gene calls are TRBV28 and TRBJ1-2; TRBD1 matches at 7 bases. With 5 bases clipped from V and 8 bases from J, the junction kept 14 bases outside the gene matches. Germline assignment: CDR1 MDHEN and CDR2 SYDVKM. The CDR3 has 15 residues. CDR3 residues: CASSLYRDSTDGYTF. The CDR3 nucleotides are TGTGCCAGCAGTCTCTATAGGGACAGTACGGACGGCTACACCTTC.

The V and J genes are TRBV28 and TRBJ2-7; no reliable D call. V lost 6 bases and J lost 3, with 9 bases in between. This CDR3 spans 12 amino acids. The germline V gene encodes CDR1 MDHEN and CDR2 SYDVKM. The CDR3 nucleotides are TGTGCCAGCAGCTCCGGAGTCTACGAGCAGTACTTC. Translated: CASSSGVYEQYF.

This chain joins TRBV9 and TRBJ2-5, with D possibly TRBD2 on 6 matching bases. Deletions cut 0 bases from V and 5 bases from J, with 11 bases between. Germline CDR1 and CDR2: SGDLS and YYNGEE. The CDR3 covers 14 residues. Here the CDR3 DNA reads TGTGCCAGCAGCGTAGTTGGAGGGAGCGAGACCCAGTACTTC. This codes for CASSVVGGSETQYF. The complete variable domain, with remaining parts taken from reference TRBV9 and TRBJ2-5, reads DSGVTQTPKHLITATGQRVTLRCSPRSGDLSVYWYQQSLDQGLQFLIQYYNGEERAKGNILERFSAQQFPDLHSELNLSSLELGDSALYFCASSVVGGSETQYFGPGTRLLVL.

The J gene is TRBJ1-4, the V gene TRBV30; no definite D call. Germline CDR1 and CDR2: GTSNPN and SVGIG (reference sequence). Trimming shortened V by 3 bases and J by 3 bases, and 11 bases separated the two germline ends. CDR3 length: 14 residues. The CDR3, as DNA: TGTGCCTGGAGGAGTCTAGGTGCTAATGAAAAACTGTTTTTT. As protein: CAWRSLGANEKLFF.

The chain recombines TRBV14 with TRBJ1-6; D is unclear. The germline CDR1 and CDR2 sequences are SGHDN and FVKESK. V was cut by 3 bases and J by 7 bases, with 7 bases left in between. The length of the CDR3 is 13 residues. CDR3 sequence: CASSQASNSPLHF. In nucleotides, the CDR3 is TGTGCCAGCAGCCAGGCCTCAAATTCACCCCTCCACTTT. Based on the CDR3 plus reference TRBV14 and TRBJ1-6, the full variable domain is EAGVTQFPSHSVIEKGQTVTLRCDPISGHDNLYWYRRVMGKEIKFLLHFVKESKQDESGMPNNRFLAERTGGTYSTLKVQPAELEDSGVYFCASSQASNSPLHFGNGTRLTVT.

V is TRBV5-1 and J is TRBJ2-3; the match to TRBD1 covers 9 bases. After removal of 4 bases from V and 3 bases from J, the junction contained 15 bases not matched to a gene. The CDR3 consists of 18 residues. Germline V lookup: CDR1 SGHRS, CDR2 YFSETQ. The CDR3 sequence is CASSQGTGYAGATDTQYF. The CDR3, as DNA: TGCGCCAGCAGCCAAGGGACAGGGTACGCAGGGGCAACAGATACGCAGTATTTT.

As concerns this clone: The sample has other DNA sequences that encode this CDR3 too. This chain links TRBV7-2 with TRBJ1-5; D perhaps matches TRBD1 (6 bases). The CDR3 loop spans 16 amino acids. The V and J ends lost 2 bases and 1 base respectively, with 12 bases between them. Per germline, CDR1 SGHTA and CDR2 FQGNSA. CDR3 loop: CASSLSQGSSNQPQHF. In DNA form, the CDR3 reads TGTGCCAGCAGCTTATCTCAGGGGAGCAGCAATCAGCCCCAGCATTTT. The complete variable domain, with remaining parts taken from reference TRBV7-2 and TRBJ1-5, reads GAGVSQSPSNKVTEKGKDVELRCDPISGHTALYWYRQSLGQGLEFLIYFQGNSAPDKSGLPSDRFSAERTGGSVSTLTIQRTQQEDSAVYLCASSLSQGSSNQPQHFGDGTRLSIL.

The genes are TRBV7-2 and TRBJ2-5, with 9 bases matching TRBD2. The CDR3 runs 14 residues. J lost 4 bases, V lost 4 bases, and 4 bases had no gene match. CDR1 and CDR2 (germline): SGHTA, FQGNSA. The CDR3 DNA is TGTGCCAGCAGCTCCGGACTAGCGTCAGAGACCCAGTACTTC. Its translation: CASSSGLASETQYF.